The source of this TCR beta chain is a study of blood T cell repertoires in COVID-19. About the research overall: Both acute and convalescent COVID-19 samples were obtained from the United States, Italy and Spain.

Germline V gene lookup returns CDR1 KGHSH and CDR2 LQKENI. The CDR3 consists of 15 residues. Between the trimmed V and J ends, which lost 6 bases and 0 bases, there was a span of 12 bases. Using immunoSEQ multiplex PCR, the repertoire was profiled, and TCRdb retains in-frame clones only, with some absent. The table shows 200,000 to 300,000 clones, with roughly 85% occurring only once. Enrollees, about 18 to 90 years old, lived in around 23 US areas. This sequence was found in a woman between 45 and 60 years old with acute COVID-19. What was sequenced was PBMCs or T cells enriched from blood (not recorded which). The chain has TRBV18 and TRBJ1-5; tentative D call: TRBD1 (6 bases). CDR3 region: CASSQTGDSNQPQHF. In nucleotides, the CDR3 is TGTGCCAGCTCGCAGACAGGTGATAGCAATCAGCCCCAGCATTTT.